This is a list of T cell receptor beta chains from one sample in a study of Ad26.COV2.S vaccination and SARS-CoV-2 variants. The protocol was immunoSEQ multiplex PCR, while the TCRdb copy is restricted to in-frame clones and leaves out a portion. The table has hundreds of thousands of clones, roughly 89% seen once. Specimen: peripheral blood, collected in a trial of Ad26.COV2.S vaccine versus placebo. Source of these receptors: a person aged 18-60 years who received the Ad26.COV2.S COVID-19 vaccine or a placebo. The CDR3 runs from the conserved cysteine through the conserved F or W. A D gene is named only where the DNA matches it firmly. A row's size may be missing; if present it is once, few, many or a size class.

NA | once | TRBJ2-7 | TRBV5-6 | TGTGCCAGCAGTCCAGGCTGGGATAGCGTGTCCTACGAGCAGTACTTC | CASSPGWDSVSYEQYF
NA | NA | TRBJ2-7 | TRBV20-1 | TGCAGTGCTAGTGCCGGATACGAGCAGTACTTC | CSASAGYEQYF
TRBD2 | NA | TRBJ2-1 | TRBV18 | TGTGCCAGCTCACCACCCCTCAGACTAGCGGGAGTAGGGGATGAGCAGTTCTTC | CASSPPLRLAGVGDEQFF
TRBD2 | NA | TRBJ2-2 | TRBV4-3 | TGCGCCAGCAGCCGCGCCCTACCTAGCGGGGTAAACACCGGGGAGCTGTTTTTT | CASSRALPSGVNTGELFF
NA | few | TRBJ1-2 | TRBV29-1 | TGCAGCGTTGATAGGGGGGACTATGGCTACACCTTC | CSVDRGDYGYTF
NA | NA | TRBJ1-2 | TRBV10-1 | TGCGCCAGCATATGGGGGTCCCCGAACTATGGCTACACCTTC | CASIWGSPNYGYTF
NA | NA | TRBJ1-3 | TRBV5-1 | TGCGCCAGCAGCCCAGCCGGCGCCGTTGGAAACACCATATATTTT | CASSPAGAVGNTIYF
TRBD2 | NA | TRBJ2-1 | TRBV2 | TGTGCCAGCAGTGAGAGCGGGAGGGCAGGAGTCTTC | CASSESGRAGVF
NA | NA | TRBJ2-1 | TRBV7-8 | TGTGCCAGCAGCCCAACGGCGGACTACAGCTACAATGAGCAGTTCTTC | CASSPTADYSYNEQFF
NA | NA | TRBJ1-1 | TRBV9 | TGTGCCAGCAGCCCCCGGACGCTGAACACTGAAGCTTTCTTT | CASSPRTLNTEAFF
NA | NA | TRBJ2-3 | TRBV5-1 | TGCGCCAGCAGCTTGGCCGGTAGGGATACGCAGTATTTT | CASSLAGRDTQYF
NA | NA | TRBJ2-3 | TRBV12-3/TRBV12-4 | TGTGCCAGCAGCACCGGGTCCGCTATGCAGTATTTT | CASSTGSAMQYF
NA | NA | TRBJ2-2 | TRBV29-1 | TGCAGCGTCAGACCGCATTCGAACACCGGGGAGCTGTTTTTT | CSVRPHSNTGELFF
NA | NA | TRBJ2-3 | TRBV7-3 | TGTGCCAGCAGCCACCTGGAGATGGGAGATACGCAGTATTTT | CASSHLEMGDTQYF
NA | NA | TRBJ1-2 | TRBV6-6 | TGTGCCAGCAGTTACGGGCAGGGAACAAACTATGGCTACACCTTC | CASSYGQGTNYGYTF
NA | NA | TRBJ1-5 | TRBV18 | TGTGCCAGCTCACCGACCCCGGATCAGCCCCAGCATTTT | CASSPTPDQPQHF
NA | NA | TRBJ1-2 | TRBV6-1 | TGTGCCAGCAGTGAGGGGACGGACGACTATGGCTACACCTTC | CASSEGTDDYGYTF
TRBD1 | few | TRBJ2-7 | TRBV9 | TGTGCCAGCAGCGTCGGACAGGACAACTACGAGCAGTACTTC | CASSVGQDNYEQYF
NA | NA | TRBJ1-1 | TRBV7-3 | TGTGCCAGCAGCTTGCGACAGAACACTGAAGCTTTCTTT | CASSLRQNTEAFF
TRBD2 | once | TRBJ2-5 | TRBV9 | TGTGCCAGCAGCGCGCCGGGACTAACCTGGGCGGAGACCCAGTACTTC | CASSAPGLTWAETQYF
NA | NA | TRBJ2-3 | TRBV4-3 | TGCGCCAGCAGCCCAAGCAATTCTGACCGGAGCGTCCGTACGCAGTATTTT | CASSPSNSDRSVRTQYF
NA | NA | TRBJ1-1 | TRBV11-2 | TGTGCCAGCAGCTTAGAGGGATGGACTGAAGCTTTCTTT | CASSLEGWTEAFF